The rows below give T cell receptor beta chains drawn from one sample of a study of CD8+ T cells in alopecia areata. Sequenced by immunoSEQ multiplex PCR; TCRdb stores in-frame clones only, minus some. Of 200,000 or so clones detected, nearly 60% appear once; the ten largest clones hold about 5.5%. Sequenced material: CD4+ T cells sorted from blood, taken at week 24, from a patient treated with tofacitinib. The receptors originated from a human donor with alopecia areata. Both conserved end residues are trimmed from each CDR3. The size field is filled for only some rows; it gives once, few, many or a size class.

abundance: once; j_gene: TRBJ1-5; v_gene: TRBV25-1; len: 13; CDR3aa: ASSALGQGDQPQH
abundance: .; j_gene: TRBJ1-2; v_gene: TRBV29-1; len: 12; CDR3aa: SVEGRGRGYGYT
abundance: .; j_gene: TRBJ2-7; v_gene: TRBV6-5; len: 13; CDR3aa: ASSYRPSDTYEQY
abundance: .; j_gene: TRBJ1-4; v_gene: TRBV25-1; len: 10; CDR3aa: ASSPGNEKLF
abundance: few; j_gene: TRBJ1-2; v_gene: TRBV5-1; len: 13; CDR3aa: ASSLTGDGTYGYT
abundance: few; j_gene: TRBJ2-6; v_gene: TRBV30; len: 10; CDR3aa: AWGGGANVLT
abundance: .; j_gene: TRBJ2-1; v_gene: TRBV11-2; len: 13; CDR3aa: ASSSPGGGHNEQF
abundance: .; j_gene: TRBJ2-5; v_gene: TRBV9; len: 12; CDR3aa: ASSMGLAGETQY
abundance: .; j_gene: TRBJ2-1; v_gene: TRBV7-2; len: 13; CDR3aa: ASSSPGTGSNEQF
abundance: .; j_gene: TRBJ1-1; v_gene: TRBV29-1; len: 11; CDR3aa: SVPGGGRTEAF
abundance: .; j_gene: TRBJ1-2; v_gene: TRBV7-2; len: 12; CDR3aa: ASSLVGGQAGYT
abundance: few; j_gene: TRBJ2-1; v_gene: TRBV7-2; len: 15; CDR3aa: ASSLRLADYSYNEQF
abundance: .; j_gene: TRBJ1-2; v_gene: TRBV29-1; len: 11; CDR3aa: SVDLSRGHGYT
abundance: .; j_gene: TRBJ1-1; v_gene: TRBV7-2; len: 13; CDR3aa: ASSISFRVNTEAF
abundance: few; j_gene: TRBJ1-3; v_gene: TRBV25-1; len: 12; CDR3aa: ASSEAAPGNTIY
abundance: .; j_gene: TRBJ2-1; v_gene: TRBV11-2; len: 13; CDR3aa: ASRSAGTEDNEQF
abundance: .; j_gene: TRBJ2-6; v_gene: TRBV7-3; len: 15; CDR3aa: ASSLGQALSGANVLT
abundance: .; j_gene: TRBJ2-7; v_gene: TRBV2; len: 12; CDR3aa: ASQGGTSTYEQY
abundance: few; j_gene: TRBJ2-4; v_gene: TRBV7-9; len: 14; CDR3aa: ASSLVMGASKNIQY
abundance: .; j_gene: TRBJ2-6; v_gene: TRBV4-1; len: 15; CDR3aa: ASSSGQGGSGANVLT
abundance: .; j_gene: TRBJ2-7; v_gene: TRBV7-2; len: 13; CDR3aa: ASSSARGLAYEQY
abundance: .; j_gene: TRBJ1-2; v_gene: TRBV27; len: 13; CDR3aa: ASKQGQGSYYGYT
abundance: .; j_gene: TRBJ2-3; v_gene: TRBV4-1; len: 12; CDR3aa: ASSQANTWNTQY
abundance: .; j_gene: TRBJ2-5; v_gene: TRBV7-2; len: 11; CDR3aa: ASSSGVQETQY
abundance: .; j_gene: TRBJ2-1; v_gene: TRBV2; len: 13; CDR3aa: ASSESRAVYNEQF
abundance: .; j_gene: TRBJ1-2; v_gene: TRBV5-6; len: 13; CDR3aa: ASSLTRTGDYGYT
abundance: .; j_gene: TRBJ2-2; v_gene: TRBV2; len: 14; CDR3aa: ASSALAGDYTGELF
abundance: .; j_gene: TRBJ2-5; v_gene: TRBV11-2; len: 12; CDR3aa: ASSFGAVQETQY
abundance: .; j_gene: TRBJ1-1; v_gene: TRBV5-4; len: 13; CDR3aa: ASSFEGRANTEAF
abundance: .; j_gene: TRBJ2-3; v_gene: TRBV10-3; len: 12; CDR3aa: AISPGDPTDTQY
abundance: .; j_gene: TRBJ1-3; v_gene: TRBV10-3; len: 13; CDR3aa: ASSGMGRSGNTIY
abundance: few; j_gene: TRBJ2-1; v_gene: TRBV9; len: 14; CDR3aa: ASSATGTRLYNEQF
abundance: .; j_gene: TRBJ2-7; v_gene: TRBV5-1; len: 11; CDR3aa: ASSWGQAYEQY
abundance: .; j_gene: TRBJ2-5; v_gene: TRBV9; len: 16; CDR3aa: ASSVAVAGAGKQETQY
abundance: .; j_gene: TRBJ1-1; v_gene: TRBV2; len: 11; CDR3aa: ASSELRAEEAF
abundance: .; j_gene: TRBJ2-1; v_gene: TRBV7-2; len: 11; CDR3aa: ASSRMGYNEQF
abundance: .; j_gene: TRBJ2-3; v_gene: TRBV6-5; len: 12; CDR3aa: ASSYSMSGSAQY
abundance: .; j_gene: TRBJ2-1; v_gene: TRBV27; len: 11; CDR3aa: ASSPYRGGEQF
abundance: .; j_gene: TRBJ2-1; v_gene: TRBV2; len: 15; CDR3aa: ASSLVGGGHSYNEQF
abundance: few; j_gene: TRBJ2-7; v_gene: TRBV29-1; len: 8; CDR3aa: SVQREEQY
abundance: .; j_gene: TRBJ1-5; v_gene: TRBV11-2; len: 12; CDR3aa: ASSLDRTYQPQH
abundance: .; j_gene: TRBJ2-5; v_gene: TRBV7-9; len: 9; CDR3aa: ASSPREAQY
abundance: .; j_gene: TRBJ2-5; v_gene: TRBV4-1; len: 13; CDR3aa: ASSQESLGQETQY
abundance: once; j_gene: TRBJ2-3; v_gene: TRBV5-6; len: 12; CDR3aa: ASTRDTRTDTQY
abundance: .; j_gene: TRBJ2-6; v_gene: TRBV9; len: 13; CDR3aa: ASSVSSSGANVLT
abundance: .; j_gene: TRBJ1-2; v_gene: TRBV25-1; len: 12; CDR3aa: ASSAQGIGSGYT
abundance: .; j_gene: TRBJ1-4; v_gene: TRBV25-1; len: 11; CDR3aa: ASSGWGREKLF